A selection of T cell receptor beta chains follows, all from one sample in a study of cytomegalovirus exposure and HLA in healthy donors. Clones were sequenced by immunoSEQ multiplex PCR, and TCRdb holds only the in-frame ones, with some missing. The sample comprises some 210,000 clones, around 87% of which are singletons, and roughly 2% rests with the top ten. Sequencing was done on a sample of PBMCs. Receptor source: a young woman in good health and CMV-seropositive. CDR3s include the opening cysteine and the closing phenylalanine or tryptophan. A D gene is named only where the DNA matches it firmly. Rows give clone size only sometimes, using once, few, many, or a class for an expanded clone.

V gene	D gene	J gene	CDR3 length	clone size	CDR3 DNA	CDR3 protein
TRBV29-1	NA	TRBJ1-3	11	NA	TGCAGCGTTGAAGTCCTTGACACCATATATTTT	CSVEVLDTIYF
TRBV30	TRBD1	TRBJ1-4	14	NA	TGTGCCTGGAGTCCGGGACAGGGAGGTGAAAAACTGTTTTTT	CAWSPGQGGEKLFF
TRBV7-2	NA	TRBJ2-1	14	NA	TGTGCCAGCAGTGACCCGGGACTTTACAATGAGCAGTTCTTC	CASSDPGLYNEQFF
TRBV6-5	TRBD1	TRBJ2-7	13	NA	TGTGCCAGCAGTTGGGGACAGGGGAACGAGCAGTACTTC	CASSWGQGNEQYF
TRBV5-1	TRBD2	TRBJ2-1	18	once	TGCGCCAGCAGCTTGGATATCTATAGCGGGAGGGCCTACAATGAGCAGTTCTTC	CASSLDIYSGRAYNEQFF
TRBV4-1	NA	TRBJ2-7	14	NA	TGCGCCAGCAGCCAAGCAACGCGAAGATACGAGCAGTACTTC	CASSQATRRYEQYF
TRBV15	NA	TRBJ2-5	15	NA	TGTGCCACCAGCAGAGATAGTACAGCCCAAGAGACCCAGTACTTC	CATSRDSTAQETQYF
TRBV7-2	NA	TRBJ2-3	14	once	TGTGCCAGCAGCCATACTCTGGGAGCTGATACGCAGTATTTT	CASSHTLGADTQYF
TRBV27	NA	TRBJ1-5	14	few	TGTGCCAGCAGTCCAAGGGGGATTAATCAGCCCCAGCATTTT	CASSPRGINQPQHF
TRBV27	NA	TRBJ2-1	16	NA	TGTGCCAGCAGTGGCAGCGGTCGGCTCTCCTACAATGAGCAGTTCTTC	CASSGSGRLSYNEQFF
TRBV4-1	NA	TRBJ2-1	15	NA	TGCGCCAGCAGCCTGACAGGAGGCTCCTACAATGAGCAGTTCTTC	CASSLTGGSYNEQFF
TRBV5-1	TRBD2	TRBJ2-1	16	NA	TGCGCCAGCAGCTTAGGTAGCGGGAGAACCTACAATGAGCAGTTCTTC	CASSLGSGRTYNEQFF
TRBV13	NA	TRBJ2-5	15	NA	TGTGCCAGCAGCGGTCCGGGGATGGAGGCCGAGACCCAGTACTTC	CASSGPGMEAETQYF
TRBV7-9	TRBD2	TRBJ2-1	16	NA	TGTGCCAGCAGCCTCCCGGGGGGGCGGAACACGCCTCAGCAGTTCTTC	CASSLPGGRNTPQQFF
TRBV7-7	TRBD2	TRBJ2-1	15	once	TGTGCCAGCAGCCCCCTAGCGGGAGATCCCAATGAGCAGTTCTTC	CASSPLAGDPNEQFF
TRBV12-5	NA	TRBJ2-7	12	NA	TGTGCTAGTGGTCGAACTACCTACGAGCAGTACTTC	CASGRTTYEQYF
TRBV6-1	TRBD1	TRBJ1-2	12	NA	TGTGCCAGCAGCATGACAGGGTTTGGCTACACCTTC	CASSMTGFGYTF